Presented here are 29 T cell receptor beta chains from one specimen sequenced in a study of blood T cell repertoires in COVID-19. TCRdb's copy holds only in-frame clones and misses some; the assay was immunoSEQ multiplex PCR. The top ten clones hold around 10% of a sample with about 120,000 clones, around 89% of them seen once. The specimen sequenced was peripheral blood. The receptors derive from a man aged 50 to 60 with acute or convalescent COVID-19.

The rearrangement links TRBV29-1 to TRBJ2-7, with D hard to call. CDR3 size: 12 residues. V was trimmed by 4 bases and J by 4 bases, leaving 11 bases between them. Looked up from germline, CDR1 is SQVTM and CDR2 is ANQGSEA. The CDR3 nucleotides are TGCAGCGTTGTGAACAGCTTATACGAGCAGTACTTC. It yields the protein CSVVNSLYEQYF.

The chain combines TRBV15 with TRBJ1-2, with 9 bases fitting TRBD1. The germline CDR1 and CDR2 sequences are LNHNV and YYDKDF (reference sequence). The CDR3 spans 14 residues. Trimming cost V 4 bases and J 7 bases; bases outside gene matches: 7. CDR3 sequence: CATSIWTGDGGYTF. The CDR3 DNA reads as TGTGCCACCAGCATATGGACAGGGGATGGTGGCTACACCTTC.

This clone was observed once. CDR3: CASSLSGRVNEKLFF. The CDR3 bases are TGTGCCAGCAGTTTATCCGGCAGGGTTAATGAAAAACTGTTTTTT. The chain has TRBV28 and TRBJ1-4; D is perhaps TRBD1 (5 bases). The CDR3 covers 15 residues. Between the trimmed V and J ends, which lost 1 base and 4 bases, there was a span of 10 bases. Germline CDR1 and CDR2: MDHEN and SYDVKM. Variable domain in full (rest from reference TRBV28 and TRBJ1-4): DVKVTQSSRYLVKRTGEKVFLECVQDMDHENMFWYRQDPGLGLRLIYFSYDVKMKEKGDIPEGYSVSREKKERFSLILESASTNQTSMYLCASSLSGRVNEKLFFGSGTQLSVL.

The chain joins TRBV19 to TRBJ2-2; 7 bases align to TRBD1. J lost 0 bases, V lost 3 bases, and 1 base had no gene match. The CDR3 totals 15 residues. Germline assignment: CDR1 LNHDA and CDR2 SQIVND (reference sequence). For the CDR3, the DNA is TGTGCCAGTAGTATGCAGGGGGCGAACACCGGGGAGCTGTTTTTT. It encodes CASSMQGANTGELFF.

For the CDR3, the DNA is TGTGCCAGCATCCCCCCGCAGGAGGGGTTCATGAACACTGAAGCTTTCTTT. Residues: CASIPPQEGFMNTEAFF. The chain recombines TRBV28 with TRBJ1-1; D perhaps matches TRBD1 (5 bases). V was trimmed by 7 bases and J by 0 bases, leaving 21 bases between them. The CDR3 is 17 residues long. Germline-derived CDR1 and CDR2 are MDHEN and SYDVKM.

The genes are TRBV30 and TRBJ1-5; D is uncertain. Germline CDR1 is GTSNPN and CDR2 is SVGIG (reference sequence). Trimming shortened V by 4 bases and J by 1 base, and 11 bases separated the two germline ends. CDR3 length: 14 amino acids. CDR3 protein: CAWNYGGSNQPQHF. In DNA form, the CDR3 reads TGTGCCTGGAACTACGGTGGAAGCAATCAGCCCCAGCATTTT.

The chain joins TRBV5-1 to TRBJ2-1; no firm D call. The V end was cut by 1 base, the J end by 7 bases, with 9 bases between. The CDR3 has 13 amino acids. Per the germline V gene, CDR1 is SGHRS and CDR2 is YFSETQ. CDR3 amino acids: CASSLSRGNEQFF. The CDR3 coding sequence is TGCGCCAGCAGCTTGTCCCGAGGTAATGAGCAGTTCTTC.

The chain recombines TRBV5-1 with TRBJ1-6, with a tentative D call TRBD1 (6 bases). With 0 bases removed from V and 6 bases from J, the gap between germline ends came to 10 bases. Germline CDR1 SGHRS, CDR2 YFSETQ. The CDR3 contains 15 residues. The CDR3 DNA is TGCGCCAGCAGCTTGGGACAGGACTTTAATTCACCCCTCCACTTT. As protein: CASSLGQDFNSPLHF.

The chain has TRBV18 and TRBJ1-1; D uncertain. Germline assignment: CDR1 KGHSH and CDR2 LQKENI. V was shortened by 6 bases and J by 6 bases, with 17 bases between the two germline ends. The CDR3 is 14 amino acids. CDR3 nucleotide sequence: TGTGCCAGCTCCACCTGGGCACAGACCGCTGAAGCTTTCTTT. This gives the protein CASSTWAQTAEAFF.

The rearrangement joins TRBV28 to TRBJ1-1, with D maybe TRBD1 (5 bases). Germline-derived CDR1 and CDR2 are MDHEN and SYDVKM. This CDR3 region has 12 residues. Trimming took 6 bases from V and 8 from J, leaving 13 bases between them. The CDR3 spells CASRTGPLEAFF. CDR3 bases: TGTGCCAGCAGAACAGGTCCCCTCGAAGCTTTCTTT.

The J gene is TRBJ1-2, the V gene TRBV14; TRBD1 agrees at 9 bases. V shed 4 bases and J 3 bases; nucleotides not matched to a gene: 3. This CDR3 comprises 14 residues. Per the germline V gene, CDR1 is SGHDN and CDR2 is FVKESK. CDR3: CASSRRTGDYGYTF. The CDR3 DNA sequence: TGTGCCAGCAGCCGCCGGACAGGGGACTATGGCTACACCTTC.

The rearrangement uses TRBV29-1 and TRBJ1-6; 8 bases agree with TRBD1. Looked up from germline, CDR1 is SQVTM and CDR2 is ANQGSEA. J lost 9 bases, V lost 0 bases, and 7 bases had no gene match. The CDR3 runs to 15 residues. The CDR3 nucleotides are TGCAGCGTTGAAGATCATCAGGGGGCAGTTTCACCCCTCCACTTT. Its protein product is CSVEDHQGAVSPLHF.

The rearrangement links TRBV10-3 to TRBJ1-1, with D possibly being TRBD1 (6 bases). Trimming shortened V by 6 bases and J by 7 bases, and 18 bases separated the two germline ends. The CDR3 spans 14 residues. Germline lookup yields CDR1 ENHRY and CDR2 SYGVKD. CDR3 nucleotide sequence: TGTGCCATCAGGAAAACAGGGTCCGTCAGTGAAGCTTTCTTT. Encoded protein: CAIRKTGSVSEAFF.

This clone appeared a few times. CDR3 protein: CASGTSGGYNEQFF. CDR3 bases: TGCGCCAGCGGTACTAGCGGGGGTTACAATGAGCAGTTCTTC. The chain has TRBV5-1 and TRBJ2-1; TRBD2 aligns across 11 bases. This CDR3 spans 14 amino acids. In germline, CDR1 is SGHRS, CDR2 YFSETQ. V lost 7 bases, J lost 4 bases, and 4 bases stayed unmatched. Variable domain in full (rest from reference TRBV5-1 and TRBJ2-1): KAGVTQTPRYLIKTRGQQVTLSCSPISGHRSVSWYQQTPGQGLQFLFEYFSETQRNKGNFPGRFSGRQFSNSRSEMNVSTLELGDSALYLCASGTSGGYNEQFFGPGTRLTVL.

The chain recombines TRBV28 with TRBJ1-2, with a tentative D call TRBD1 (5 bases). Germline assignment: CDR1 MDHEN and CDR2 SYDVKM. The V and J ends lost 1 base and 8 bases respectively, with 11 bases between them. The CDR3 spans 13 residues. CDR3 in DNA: TGTGCCAGCAGTTTATTAGGGGCGAGGGGCTACACCTTC. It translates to CASSLLGARGYTF.

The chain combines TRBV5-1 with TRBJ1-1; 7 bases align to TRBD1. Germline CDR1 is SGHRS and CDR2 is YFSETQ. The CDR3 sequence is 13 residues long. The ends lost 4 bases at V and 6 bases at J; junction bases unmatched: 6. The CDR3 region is CASSLEGTAEAFF. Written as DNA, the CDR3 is TGCGCCAGCAGCCTGGAGGGGACAGCTGAAGCTTTCTTT.

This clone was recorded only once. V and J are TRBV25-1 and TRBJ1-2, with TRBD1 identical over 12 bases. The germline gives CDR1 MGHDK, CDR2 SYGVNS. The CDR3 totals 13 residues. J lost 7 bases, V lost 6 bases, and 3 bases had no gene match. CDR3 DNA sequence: TGTGCCAGCAGGGGACAGGGGGCTGGTGGCTACACCTTC. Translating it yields CASRGQGAGGYTF.

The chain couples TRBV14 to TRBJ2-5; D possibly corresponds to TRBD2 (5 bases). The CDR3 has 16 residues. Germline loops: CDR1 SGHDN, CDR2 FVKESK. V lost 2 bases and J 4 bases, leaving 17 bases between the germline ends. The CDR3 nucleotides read TGTGCCAGCAGCCAAAGCGTTGTAGCGCTAGGAGAGACCCAGTACTTC. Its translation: CASSQSVVALGETQYF.

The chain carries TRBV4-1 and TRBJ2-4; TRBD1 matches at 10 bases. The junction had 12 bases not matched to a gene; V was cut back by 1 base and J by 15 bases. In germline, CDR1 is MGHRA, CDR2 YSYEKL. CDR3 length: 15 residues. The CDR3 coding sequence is TGCGCCAGCAGCCAAGGGACAGGGGGAGGTCAATTTCGGTACTTC. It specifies CASSQGTGGGQFRYF.

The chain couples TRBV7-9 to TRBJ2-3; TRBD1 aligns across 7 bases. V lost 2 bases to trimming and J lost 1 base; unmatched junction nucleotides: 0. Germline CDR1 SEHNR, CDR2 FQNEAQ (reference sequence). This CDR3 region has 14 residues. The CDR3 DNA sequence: TGTGCCAGCAGCTTAACAGGGGGCACAGATACGCAGTATTTT. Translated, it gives CASSLTGGTDTQYF.

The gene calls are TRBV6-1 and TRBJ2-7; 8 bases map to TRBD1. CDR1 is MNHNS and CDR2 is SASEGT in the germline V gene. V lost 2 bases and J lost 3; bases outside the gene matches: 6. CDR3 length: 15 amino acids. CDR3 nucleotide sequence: TGTGCCAGCAGTGAAAGCTCAGGGGGCAACTACGAGCAGTACTTC. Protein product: CASSESSGGNYEQYF.

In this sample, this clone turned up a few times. CDR3 in DNA: TGTGCCAGCAGTATGGGGCCATGGAGTGTAGGGGATGGCTACACCTTC. Amino acids: CASSMGPWSVGDGYTF. V is TRBV2 and J is TRBJ1-2, with TRBD1 as a possible D gene (5 bases). Germline V gene data show CDR1 as SNHLY and CDR2 as FYNNEI. The CDR3 covers 16 residues. Trimming shortened V by 5 bases and J by 6 bases, and 22 bases separated the two germline ends.

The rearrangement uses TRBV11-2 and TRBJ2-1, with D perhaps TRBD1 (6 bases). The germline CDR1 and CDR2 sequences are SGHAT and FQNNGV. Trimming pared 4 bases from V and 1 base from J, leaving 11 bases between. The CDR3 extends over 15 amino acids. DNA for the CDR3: TGTGCCAGCAGCTCCAACAGGGTTTCCTACAATGAGCAGTTCTTC. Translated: CASSSNRVSYNEQFF.

The CDR3 loop is CAWSVTGFVFEKLFF. The DNA for the CDR3 is TGTGCCTGGAGTGTAACAGGGTTCGTTTTTGAAAAACTGTTTTTT. The chain recombines TRBV30 with TRBJ1-4; D may be TRBD1 (6 bases). V was pared by 0 bases and J by 7 bases, with 15 bases between. The V gene's germline CDR1 is GTSNPN and CDR2 SVGIG (reference sequence). The CDR3 has 15 amino acids.

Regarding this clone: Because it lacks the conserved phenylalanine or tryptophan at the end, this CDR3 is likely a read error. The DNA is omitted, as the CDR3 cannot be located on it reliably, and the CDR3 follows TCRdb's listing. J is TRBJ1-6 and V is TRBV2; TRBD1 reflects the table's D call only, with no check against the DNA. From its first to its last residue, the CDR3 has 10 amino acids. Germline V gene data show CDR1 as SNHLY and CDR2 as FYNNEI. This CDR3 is CASGNRDIRL.

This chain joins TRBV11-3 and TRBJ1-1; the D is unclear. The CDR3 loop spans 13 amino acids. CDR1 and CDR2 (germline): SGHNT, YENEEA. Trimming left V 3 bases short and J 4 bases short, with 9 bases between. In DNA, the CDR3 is TGTGCCAGCAGCTTGTCCGTGAGCACTGAAGCTTTCTTT. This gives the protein CASSLSVSTEAFF.

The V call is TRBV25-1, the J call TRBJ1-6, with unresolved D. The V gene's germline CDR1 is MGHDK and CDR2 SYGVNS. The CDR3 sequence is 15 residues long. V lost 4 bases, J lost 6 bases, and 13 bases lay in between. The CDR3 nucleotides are TGTGCCAGCAGTGCCAGCCTCCCGGGTAATTCACCCCTCCACTTT. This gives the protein CASSASLPGNSPLHF.

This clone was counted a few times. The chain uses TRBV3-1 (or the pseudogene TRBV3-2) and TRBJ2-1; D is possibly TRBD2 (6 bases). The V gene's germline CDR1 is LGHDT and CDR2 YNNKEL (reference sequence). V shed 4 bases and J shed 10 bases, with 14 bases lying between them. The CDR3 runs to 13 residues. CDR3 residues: CASSRLPGLEQFF. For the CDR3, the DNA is TGTGCCAGCAGCCGACTGCCGGGACTCGAGCAGTTCTTC.

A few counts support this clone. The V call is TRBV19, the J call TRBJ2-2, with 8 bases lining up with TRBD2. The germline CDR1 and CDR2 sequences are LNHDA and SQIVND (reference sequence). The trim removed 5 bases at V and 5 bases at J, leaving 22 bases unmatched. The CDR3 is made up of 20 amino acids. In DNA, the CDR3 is TGTGCCAGTAGTTCTCGAGCGGGAGTTTTGCCCCGGTCGAGGACCGGGGAGCTGTTTTTT. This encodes CASSSRAGVLPRSRTGELFF.